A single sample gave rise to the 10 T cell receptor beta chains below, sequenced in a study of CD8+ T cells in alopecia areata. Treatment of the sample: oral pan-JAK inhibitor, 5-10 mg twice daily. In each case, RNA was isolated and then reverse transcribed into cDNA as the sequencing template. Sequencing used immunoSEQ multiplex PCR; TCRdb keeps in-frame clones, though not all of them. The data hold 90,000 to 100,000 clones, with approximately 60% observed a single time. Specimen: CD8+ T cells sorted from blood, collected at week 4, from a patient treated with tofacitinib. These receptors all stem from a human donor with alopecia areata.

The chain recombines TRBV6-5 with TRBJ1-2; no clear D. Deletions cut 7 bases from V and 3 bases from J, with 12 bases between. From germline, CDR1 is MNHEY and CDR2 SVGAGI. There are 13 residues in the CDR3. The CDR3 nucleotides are TGTGCCAGCACCTCATGGACGGACTATGGCTACACCTTC. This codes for CASTSWTDYGYTF.

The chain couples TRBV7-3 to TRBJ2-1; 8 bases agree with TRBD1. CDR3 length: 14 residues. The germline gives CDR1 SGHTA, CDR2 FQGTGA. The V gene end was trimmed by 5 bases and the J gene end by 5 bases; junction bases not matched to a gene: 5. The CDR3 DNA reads TGTGCCAGCAGCCCAGAGACAGGGGACAATGAGCAGTTCTTC. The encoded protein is CASSPETGDNEQFF.

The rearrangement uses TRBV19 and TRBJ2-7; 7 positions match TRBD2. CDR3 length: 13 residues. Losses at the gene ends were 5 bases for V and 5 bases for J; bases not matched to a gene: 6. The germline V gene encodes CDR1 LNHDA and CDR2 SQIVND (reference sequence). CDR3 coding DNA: TGTGCCAGTAGTGCAGACGCGGGGGACGAGCAGTACTTC. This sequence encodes CASSADAGDEQYF.

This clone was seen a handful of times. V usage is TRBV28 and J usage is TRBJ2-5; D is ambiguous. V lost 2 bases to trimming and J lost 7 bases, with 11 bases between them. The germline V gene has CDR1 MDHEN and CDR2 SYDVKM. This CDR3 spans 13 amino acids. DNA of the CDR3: TGTGCCAGCAGTTTAGTCTCGCCGGGGACCCAGTACTTC. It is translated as CASSLVSPGTQYF.

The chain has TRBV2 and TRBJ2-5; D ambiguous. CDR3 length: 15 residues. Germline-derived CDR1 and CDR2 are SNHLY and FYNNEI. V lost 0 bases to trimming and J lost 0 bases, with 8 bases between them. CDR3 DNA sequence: TGTGCCAGCAGTGAAGCGAAAGTGTACCAAGAGACCCAGTACTTC. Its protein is CASSEAKVYQETQYF.

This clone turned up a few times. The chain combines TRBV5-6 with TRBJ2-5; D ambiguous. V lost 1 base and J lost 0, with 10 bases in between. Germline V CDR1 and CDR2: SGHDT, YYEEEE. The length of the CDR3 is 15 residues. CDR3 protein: CASSLSYTYQETQYF. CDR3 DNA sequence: TGTGCCAGCAGCTTGAGCTATACCTACCAAGAGACCCAGTACTTC.

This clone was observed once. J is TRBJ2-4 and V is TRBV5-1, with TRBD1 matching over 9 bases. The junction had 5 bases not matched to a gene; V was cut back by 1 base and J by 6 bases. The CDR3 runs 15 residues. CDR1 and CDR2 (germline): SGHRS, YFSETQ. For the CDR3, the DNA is TGCGCCAGCAGCTTGCGACAGGGGGATGGAAACATTCAGTACTTC. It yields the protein CASSLRQGDGNIQYF.

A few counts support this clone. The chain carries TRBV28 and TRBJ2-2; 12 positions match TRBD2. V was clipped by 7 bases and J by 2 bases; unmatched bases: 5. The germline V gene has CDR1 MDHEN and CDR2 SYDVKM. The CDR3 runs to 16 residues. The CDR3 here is CASTIGLAGNTGELFF. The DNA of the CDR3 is TGTGCCAGCACCATCGGACTAGCGGGAAACACCGGGGAGCTGTTTTTT.

The CDR3 sequence: CAWRQVNTGELFF. CDR3 DNA sequence: TGTGCCTGGCGACAGGTTAACACCGGGGAGCTGTTTTTT. The V gene is TRBV30, the J gene TRBJ2-2, with D maybe TRBD1 (6 bases). From germline, CDR1 is GTSNPN and CDR2 SVGIG (reference sequence). V shed 5 bases and J shed 2 bases, with 9 bases lying between them. This CDR3 is built from 13 residues.

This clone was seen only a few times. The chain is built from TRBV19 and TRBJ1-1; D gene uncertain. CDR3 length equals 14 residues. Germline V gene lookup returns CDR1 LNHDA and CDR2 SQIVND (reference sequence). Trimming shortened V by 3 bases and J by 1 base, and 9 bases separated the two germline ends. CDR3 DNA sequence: TGTGCCAGTAGTATCACGGACGGGAACACTGAAGCTTTCTTT. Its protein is CASSITDGNTEAFF.